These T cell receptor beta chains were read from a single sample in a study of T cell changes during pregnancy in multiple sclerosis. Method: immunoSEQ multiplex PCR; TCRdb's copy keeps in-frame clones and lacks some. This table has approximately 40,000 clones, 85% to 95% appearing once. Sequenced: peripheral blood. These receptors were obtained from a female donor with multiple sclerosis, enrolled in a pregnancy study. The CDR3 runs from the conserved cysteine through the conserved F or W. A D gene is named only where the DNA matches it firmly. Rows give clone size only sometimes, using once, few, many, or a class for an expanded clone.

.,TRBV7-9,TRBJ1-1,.,CASSSTAGMMNTEAFF,TGTGCCAGCAGCTCGACGGCCGGGATGATGAACACTGAAGCTTTCTTT
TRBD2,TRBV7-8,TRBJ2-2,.,CASSLTSGRGGELFF,TGTGCCAGCAGCTTGACTAGCGGGAGAGGAGGGGAGCTGTTTTTT
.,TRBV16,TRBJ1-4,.,CASSQWGREEKLFF,TGTGCCAGCAGCCAATGGGGCAGGGAAGAAAAACTGTTTTTT
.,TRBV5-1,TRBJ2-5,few,CASSLGDRTVGTQYF,TGCGCCAGCAGCTTAGGGGATCGAACGGTAGGGACCCAGTACTTC
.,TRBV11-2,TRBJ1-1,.,CASSLDRRASGTEAFF,TGTGCCAGCAGCTTAGATCGCAGAGCCTCGGGCACTGAAGCTTTCTTT
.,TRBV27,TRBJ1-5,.,CASSLQQGTGNQPQHF,TGTGCCAGCAGTTTACAACAGGGTACGGGCAATCAGCCCCAGCATTTT
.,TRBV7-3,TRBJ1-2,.,CASSSRGNYGYTF,TGTGCCAGCAGCTCCCGGGGTAACTATGGCTACACCTTC
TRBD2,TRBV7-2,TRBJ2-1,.,CASSLRAGGFSYNEQFF,TGTGCCAGCAGCTTACGAGCGGGAGGTTTCTCCTACAATGAGCAGTTCTTC
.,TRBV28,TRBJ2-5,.,CASSAPAQETQYF,TGTGCCAGCAGCGCCCCGGCCCAAGAGACCCAGTACTTC
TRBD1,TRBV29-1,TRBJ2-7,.,CSASGTGAYEQYF,TGCAGCGCTTCCGGGACAGGGGCCTACGAGCAGTACTTC
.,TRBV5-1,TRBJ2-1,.,CASKDNHNEQFF,TGCGCCAGCAAAGACAACCACAATGAGCAGTTCTTC
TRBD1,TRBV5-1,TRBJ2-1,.,CASSLETGSDEQFF,TGCGCCAGCAGCTTGGAGACAGGGTCCGATGAGCAGTTCTTC
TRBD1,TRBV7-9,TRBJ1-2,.,CASSRRGTIGGYTF,TGTGCCAGCAGCCGCAGGGGGACGATAGGTGGCTACACCTTC
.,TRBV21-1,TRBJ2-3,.,CASSKGDRGGGETDTQYF,TGTGCCAGCAGCAAAGGAGACAGAGGGGGTGGAGAGACAGATACGCAGTATTTT
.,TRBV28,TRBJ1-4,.,CASTLGAGYEKLFF,TGTGCCAGCACCTTAGGGGCAGGGTACGAAAAACTGTTTTTT
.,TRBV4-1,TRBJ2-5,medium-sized,CASSQAGTQETQYF,TGCGCCAGCAGCCAAGCGGGAACACAAGAGACCCAGTACTTC
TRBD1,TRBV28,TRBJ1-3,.,CASSQTGVASGNTIYF,TGTGCCAGCAGTCAAACAGGGGTTGCTTCTGGAAACACCATATATTTT
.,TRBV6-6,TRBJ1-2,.,CASSYSGGGGSFGYTF,TGTGCCAGCAGTTACTCGGGGGGAGGGGGTTCTTTCGGCTACACCTTC
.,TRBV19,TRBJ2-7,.,CASSITEGSWSYEQYF,TGTGCCAGTAGTATAACGGAAGGGTCGTGGAGCTACGAGCAGTACTTC
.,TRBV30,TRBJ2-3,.,CAWSGMSSTDTQYF,TGTGCCTGGAGTGGAATGTCTAGCACAGATACGCAGTATTTT
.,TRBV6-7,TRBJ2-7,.,CASSYAGRPYEQYF,TGTGCCAGCAGTTACGCGGGCAGACCCTACGAGCAGTACTTC
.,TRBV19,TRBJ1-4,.,CASSMREGSEKLFF,TGTGCCAGTAGTATGAGGGAGGGAAGTGAAAAACTGTTTTTT
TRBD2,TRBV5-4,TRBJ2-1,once,CASSSGLAGVSYNEQFF,TGTGCCAGCAGCAGTGGACTAGCGGGAGTGTCCTACAATGAGCAGTTCTTC
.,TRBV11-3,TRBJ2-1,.,CASSLGDDARGNEQFF,TGTGCCAGCAGCTTAGGGGACGACGCTCGGGGTAATGAGCAGTTCTTC
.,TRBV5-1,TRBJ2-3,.,CASSLINSDTDTQYF,TGCGCCAGCAGCTTGATCAACTCAGACACAGATACGCAGTATTTT
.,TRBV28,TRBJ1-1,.,CASSSPRADRNLGEAFF,TGTGCCAGCAGTTCCCCGCGCGCCGACAGGAACCTAGGCGAAGCTTTCTTT
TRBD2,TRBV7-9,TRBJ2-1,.,CASSTLAGGSGWQFF,TGTGCCAGCAGTACGCTAGCGGGAGGGTCGGGGTGGCAGTTCTTC
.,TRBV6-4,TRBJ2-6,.,CASSEGRSGANVLTF,TGTGCCAGCAGTGAAGGCCGCTCTGGGGCCAACGTCCTGACTTTC
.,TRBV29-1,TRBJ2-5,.,CSVRGETQYF,TGCAGCGTTCGTGGGGAGACCCAGTACTTC
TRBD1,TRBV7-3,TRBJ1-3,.,CASSALGTGSTIYF,TGTGCCAGCAGCGCCTTGGGGACAGGGAGCACCATATATTTT
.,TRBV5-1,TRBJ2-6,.,CASSLSPGANVLTF,TGCGCCAGCAGCTTAAGTCCTGGGGCCAACGTCCTGACTTTC
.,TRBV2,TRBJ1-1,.,CASSELTEGTEAFF,TGTGCCAGCAGTGAATTGACAGAGGGCACTGAAGCTTTCTTT
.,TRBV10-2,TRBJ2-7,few,CASRTDLGEQYF,TGCGCCAGCCGGACTGACTTGGGGGAGCAGTACTTC
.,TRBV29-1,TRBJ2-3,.,CSVDEGTDTQYF,TGCAGCGTTGATGAGGGCACAGATACGCAGTATTTT
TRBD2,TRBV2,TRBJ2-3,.,CASSAQREATDTQYF,TGTGCCAGCAGTGCGCAGCGGGAGGCCACAGATACGCAGTATTTT
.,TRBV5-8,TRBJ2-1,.,CASHPGLHYNEQFF,TGTGCCAGCCACCCTGGGCTACACTACAATGAGCAGTTCTTC
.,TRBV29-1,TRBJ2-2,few,CSVERRANTGELFF,TGCAGCGTCGAGCGACGGGCGAACACCGGGGAGCTGTTTTTT
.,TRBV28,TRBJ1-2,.,CASSLAGVVGYTF,TGTGCCAGCAGTTTGGCAGGGGTGGTCGGCTACACCTTC
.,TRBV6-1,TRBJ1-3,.,CASSEQRIHSGNTIYF,TGTGCCAGCAGTGAACAGCGGATTCACTCTGGAAACACCATATATTTT
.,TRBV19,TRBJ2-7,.,CATSQGQPYEQYF,TGTGCCACCTCTCAGGGGCAACCCTACGAGCAGTACTTC
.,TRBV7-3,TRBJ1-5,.,CASSLWGDSNQPQHF,TGTGCCAGCAGCTTATGGGGTGATAGCAATCAGCCCCAGCATTTT
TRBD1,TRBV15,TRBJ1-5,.,CATSRDRGNQPQHF,TGTGCCACCAGCAGGGACAGGGGGAATCAGCCCCAGCATTTT
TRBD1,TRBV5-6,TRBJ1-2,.,CASSLESTGNYGYTF,TGTGCCAGCAGCTTGGAGTCGACAGGGAACTATGGCTACACCTTC
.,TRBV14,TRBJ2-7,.,CASSQDGLRKQYF,TGTGCCAGCAGCCAAGATGGGTTGCGGAAGCAGTACTTC
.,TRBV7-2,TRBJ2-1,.,CASSPARSSYNEQFF,TGTGCCAGCAGCCCCGCGCGCTCCTCCTACAATGAGCAGTTCTTC